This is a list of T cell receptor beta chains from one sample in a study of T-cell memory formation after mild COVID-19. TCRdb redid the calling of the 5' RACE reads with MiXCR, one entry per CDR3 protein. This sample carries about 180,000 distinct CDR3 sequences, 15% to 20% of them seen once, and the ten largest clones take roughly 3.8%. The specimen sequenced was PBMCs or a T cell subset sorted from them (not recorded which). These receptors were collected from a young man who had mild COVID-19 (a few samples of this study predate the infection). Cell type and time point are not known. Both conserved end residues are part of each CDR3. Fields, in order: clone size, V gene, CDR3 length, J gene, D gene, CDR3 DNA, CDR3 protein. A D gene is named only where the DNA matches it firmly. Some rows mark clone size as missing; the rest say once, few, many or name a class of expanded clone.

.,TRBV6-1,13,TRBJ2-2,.,TGTGCCAGCATTGAGACAGGCACCGGGGAGCTGTTTTTT,CASIETGTGELFF
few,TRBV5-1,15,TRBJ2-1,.,TGCGCCAGCAGCCCGAGGGTGGGTTCCTACAATGAGCAGTTCTTC,CASSPRVGSYNEQFF
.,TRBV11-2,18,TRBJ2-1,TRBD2,TGTGCCAGCAGCTTAGTGGTTAGCGGGGGGGATTCCTACAATGAGCAGTTCTTC,CASSLVVSGGDSYNEQFF
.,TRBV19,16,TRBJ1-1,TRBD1,TGTGCCAGTAGTATGGATACCGGGACAGGGGGTACTGAAGCTTTCTTT,CASSMDTGTGGTEAFF
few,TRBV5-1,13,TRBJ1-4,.,TGCGCCAGCAAGGTGACTTATAATGAAAAACTGTTTTTT,CASKVTYNEKLFF
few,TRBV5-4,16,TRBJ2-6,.,TGTGCCAGCAGCTCCCTCGCCTCCTCTGGGGCCAACGTCCTGACTTTC,CASSSLASSGANVLTF
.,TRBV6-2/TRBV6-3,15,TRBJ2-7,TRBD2,TGTGCCAGCAGTTACTGGACTAGCGCAACCTACGAGCAGTACTTC,CASSYWTSATYEQYF
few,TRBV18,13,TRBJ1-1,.,TGTGCCAGCTCACCACCGGGGGCGTTAGAGGCTTTCTTT,CASSPPGALEAFF
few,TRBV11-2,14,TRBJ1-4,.,TGTGCCAGCAGCTTTTCGGCCCGTTATGAAAAACTGTTTTTT,CASSFSARYEKLFF
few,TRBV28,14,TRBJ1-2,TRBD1,TGTGCCAGCAGGACGACAGGGTATAACTATGGCTACACCTTC,CASRTTGYNYGYTF
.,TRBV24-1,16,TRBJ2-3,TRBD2,TGTGCCACCAGTGATTCCCGACTAGCGGGGTTAGATACGCAGTATTTT,CATSDSRLAGLDTQYF
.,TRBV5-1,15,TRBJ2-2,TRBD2,TGCGCCAGCAGCAGCTGGCGGGGGGTTACCGGGGAGCTGTTTTTT,CASSSWRGVTGELFF
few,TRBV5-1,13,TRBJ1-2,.,TGCGCCAGCAGCCGGAGCGACAGCTATGGCTACACCTTC,CASSRSDSYGYTF
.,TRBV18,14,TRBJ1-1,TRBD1,TGTGCCAGCTCCTCTCAGGGGGCGAACACTGAAGCTTTCTTT,CASSSQGANTEAFF
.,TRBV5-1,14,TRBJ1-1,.,TGCGCCAGCAGGGCCGGGACATCGAACACTGAAGCTTTCTTT,CASRAGTSNTEAFF
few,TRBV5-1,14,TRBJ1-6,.,TGCGCCAGCACCCAATACGAGGGGAATTCACCCCTCCACTTT,CASTQYEGNSPLHF
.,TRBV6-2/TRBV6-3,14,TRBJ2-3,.,TGTGCCAGCAGGTCGCGACTAGTCCCCGATACGCAGTATTTT,CASRSRLVPDTQYF
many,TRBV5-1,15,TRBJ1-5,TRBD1,TGCGCCAGCAGAGAGGGGACAGGGGAAAATCAGCCCCAGCATTTT,CASREGTGENQPQHF
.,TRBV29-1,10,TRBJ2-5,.,TGCAGCGCCCGCCAAGAGACCCAGTACTTC,CSARQETQYF
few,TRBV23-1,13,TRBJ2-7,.,TGCGCCAGCAGTCAATCCCCCCGGGACGAGCAGTACTTC,CASSQSPRDEQYF
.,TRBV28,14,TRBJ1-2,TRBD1,TGTGCCAGCAGAACCACAGGGGCGGACTATGGCTACACCTTC,CASRTTGADYGYTF
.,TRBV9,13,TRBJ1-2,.,TGTGCCAGCAGCGCAGACCCGGACTATGGCTACACCTTC,CASSADPDYGYTF
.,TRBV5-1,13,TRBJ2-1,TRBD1,TGCGCCAGCAGCCGGGACAGTATAGGTGAGCAGTTCTTC,CASSRDSIGEQFF
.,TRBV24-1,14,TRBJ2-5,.,TGTGCCACCAGTGGTTTAGGGGATGCGGAGACCCAGTACTTC,CATSGLGDAETQYF
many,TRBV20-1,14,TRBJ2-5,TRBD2,TGCAGTGCTCCGCGGGGGGCCAGGCAAGAGACCCAGTACTTC,CSAPRGARQETQYF
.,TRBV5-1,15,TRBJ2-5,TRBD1,TGCGCCAGCAGCTTCGGATCAACAGGGGAAGAGACCCAGTACTTC,CASSFGSTGEETQYF
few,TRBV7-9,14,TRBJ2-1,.,TGTGCCAGCAGGTCGAGTGGAGATAGTCATGAGCAGTTCTTC,CASRSSGDSHEQFF
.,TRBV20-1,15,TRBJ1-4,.,TGCAGTGCTCGACGAAATAGCGGGACTAATGAAAAACTGTTTTTT,CSARRNSGTNEKLFF
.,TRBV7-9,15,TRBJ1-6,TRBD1,TGTGCCAGCAGCTTGCCGGACAGGGATAATTCACCCCTCCACTTT,CASSLPDRDNSPLHF
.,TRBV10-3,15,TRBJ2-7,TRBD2,TGTGCCACCGCGCGACTAGCGGGGGGGCCGGGCGAGCAGTACTTC,CATARLAGGPGEQYF
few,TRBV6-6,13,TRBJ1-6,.,TGTGCCAGCAGTTCCCGGGGAGATTCACCCCTCCACTTT,CASSSRGDSPLHF
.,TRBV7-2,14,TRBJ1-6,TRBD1,TGTGCCAGCAGCTCGGGACAGTGGAATTCACCCCTCCACTTT,CASSSGQWNSPLHF
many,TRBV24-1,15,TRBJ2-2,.,TGTGCCACCAGTGACCCATCGGACGGGGCCGGGGAGCTGTTTTTT,CATSDPSDGAGELFF
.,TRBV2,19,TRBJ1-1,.,TGTGCCAGCAGTGTACGACGCCGGACAGATCAGGTTCGGGTGAATGAAGCTTTCTTT,CASSVRRRTDQVRVNEAFF
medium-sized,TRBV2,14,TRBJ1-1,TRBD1,TGTGCCAGCAGTGGCAGACAGGGTAGCACTGAAGCTTTCTTT,CASSGRQGSTEAFF
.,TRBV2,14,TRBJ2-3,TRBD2,TGTGCCAGCAGTGACCGGCTAGCGGGGGGTGCGCAGTATTTT,CASSDRLAGGAQYF
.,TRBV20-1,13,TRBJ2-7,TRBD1,TGCAGTGCTACCCCCGGGGACAGCTTGGGCCAGTACTTC,CSATPGDSLGQYF
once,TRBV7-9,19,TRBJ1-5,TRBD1,TGTGCCAGCAGCCACCCCCGGGACAGGGGATATTATAGCAATCAGCCCCAGCATTTT,CASSHPRDRGYYSNQPQHF
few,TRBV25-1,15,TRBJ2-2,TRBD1,TGTGCCAGCAGTCCGGGACAGGGGCGGACCGGGGAGCTGTTTTTT,CASSPGQGRTGELFF
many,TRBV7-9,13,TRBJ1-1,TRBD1,TGTGCCAGCAGCGGACAGGGAGGCACTGAAGCTTTCTTT,CASSGQGGTEAFF
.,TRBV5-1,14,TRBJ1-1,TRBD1,TGCGCCAGCAGCTGGGGGGACAGGAACACTGAAGCTTTCTTT,CASSWGDRNTEAFF
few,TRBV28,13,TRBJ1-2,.,TGTGCCAGCAGTCCAATTGACGGGCGAGGCTACACCTTC,CASSPIDGRGYTF
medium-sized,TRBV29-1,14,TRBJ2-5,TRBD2,TGCAGCGTGGGGACTAGCGGGGGAGTAGAGACCCAGTACTTC,CSVGTSGGVETQYF
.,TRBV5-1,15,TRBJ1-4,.,TGCGCCAGCAGCCCCCGACTTTCAACTAATGAAAAACTGTTTTTT,CASSPRLSTNEKLFF
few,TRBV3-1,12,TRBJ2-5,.,TGTGCCAGCAGCCGGCCGAAAGAGACCCAGTACTTC,CASSRPKETQYF
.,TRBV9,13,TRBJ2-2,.,TGTGCCAGCAGCGTCTACATCACCGGGGAGCTGTTTTTT,CASSVYITGELFF
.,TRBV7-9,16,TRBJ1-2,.,TGTGCCAGCAGCTTAGCGCTAGGGGCCCGGAGACACGGCTACACCTTC,CASSLALGARRHGYTF
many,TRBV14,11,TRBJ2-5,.,TGTGCCAGCAGCCAAAAAGAGACCCAGTACTTC,CASSQKETQYF
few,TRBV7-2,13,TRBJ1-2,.,TGTGCCAGCAGGGATCGGACAGACTATGGCTACACCTTC,CASRDRTDYGYTF
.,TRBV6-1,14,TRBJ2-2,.,TGTGCCAGCTCCCGGGACGGAGCCACCGGGGAGCTGTTTTTT,CASSRDGATGELFF
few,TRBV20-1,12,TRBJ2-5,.,TGCAGTGCTAGTCAATCTACCCAGACCCAGTACTTC,CSASQSTQTQYF